The present entry profiles one T cell receptor beta chain with its context. Its antigen remains undetermined. Base qualities are not recorded, but no much larger clone differs from it by a single base. The record originates from a study of blood T cell repertoires in COVID-19 (dated by TCRdb to the early 2020s). With regard to the full study: Collaborator samples came from the United States, Italy and Spain and covered acute and convalescent phases of COVID-19. The prospective study material was composed of cDNA or gDNA derived from T cells, B-cell-depleted T cells, or PBMCs. The dataset comprised deeply sampled blood TCRbeta repertoires from subjects exposed to, actively infected with, or recovered from COVID-19. A freely available public database, intended as a resource for researchers studying the immune response to SARS-CoV-2, is where the repertoires were released. The samples were drawn from the first 160 participants of the ongoing ImmuneRACE study and from 1,254 subjects provided by 6 global collaborators. A de-identified subject ID, COVID-19 status, age in years and sex were almost always included in the sample metadata. Where available, HLA class I and class II types were taken from metadata supplied by the sample provider and were not determined by assay-based typing.

Each collaborating institution followed its own protocols to collect whole blood in K2EDTA tubes. Collaborator samples were shipped for TCRbeta analysis as frozen whole blood, isolated PBMCs, or DNA extracted from either sample type. The germline ends are 6 bases apart after V is trimmed by 4 bases and J by 2 bases. The germline V gene gives CDR1 as KGHSH and CDR2 as LQKENI. The CDR3 holds 13 amino acids from the cysteine to the phenylalanine. Only CDR3 DNA is held: 39 bases, read in frame from base 1. TCRbeta CDR3 regions were amplified from genomic DNA using the immunoSEQ Assay, a bias-controlled multiplex PCR. The authors' pipeline ran thus. Within the assay, amplification of reference gene primers was used to estimate how many nucleated cells each sample contained. To quantify the absolute abundance of each unique TCRbeta CDR3 rearrangement, sequence reads were collapsed and filtered. Productive Simpson clonality was computed per sample as the square root of Simpson's diversity index over productive rearrangements. Drawn from immuneACCESS, this table holds only the in-frame rearrangements with V and J called that TCRdb kept. Clones are partly lost; checked studies trace under half to an unresolved V gene and leave the rest unexplained. V, J and clone size derive from that table, while D and trimming were established from the DNA sequence. Within this sample are fewer than 200,000 clones, with about four fifths of them counted one time only. Of the sample, around 7% is held by the ten largest clones.

General conclusions and limits of the study: Clinical and demographic metadata were provided uncurated, with the amount varying by source and participant.

Recombination connected TRBV18 to TRBJ1-3; confidence is insufficient to name the D gene. Sequenced: peripheral blood. The sequence came from a man aged 65 to 85 with active or convalescent COVID-19. DNA sequence: TGTGCCAGCTCACTCGGGACTGGAAACACCATATATTTT. It is translated as CASSLGTGNTIYF. This CDR3, with the reference TRBV18 and TRBJ1-3 proteins standing in past its ends, gives the full variable domain NAGVMQNPRHLVRRRGQEARLRCSPMKGHSHVYWYRQLPEEGLKFMVYLQKENIIDESGMPKERFSAEFPKEGPSILRIQQVVRGDSAAYFCASSLGTGNTIYFGEGSWLTVV.